Each of the 21 T cell receptor beta chains below was sequenced from the same sample in a study of early T cells in non-severe SARS-CoV-2 infection. MiXCR was run by TCRdb on the 5' RACE reads, yielding one entry per CDR3 protein. The data hold tens of thousands of distinct CDR3 sequences, with 12% observed a single time. Material for sequencing was whole blood. The source is an adult who was a healthcare worker with PCR-confirmed SARS-CoV-2 infection or an uninfected control (not recorded which).

This clonotype was detected only once. The V gene is TRBV12-3 or TRBV12-4, the J gene TRBJ1-1, with D unclear. V shed 5 bases and J shed 0 bases, with 7 bases lying between them. This CDR3 region has 13 residues. In DNA form, the CDR3 reads TGTGCCAGCAGTCCACAGCTGAACACTGAAGCTTTCTTT. It translates to CASSPQLNTEAFF.

This clonotype was seen ten or more times. This chain joins TRBV12-3 or TRBV12-4 and TRBJ2-1; 9 nucleotides align to TRBD2. CDR3 size: 17 residues. The V segment lost 3 bases and the J segment 0 bases; nucleotides outside the gene matches: 6. CDR3 coding DNA: TGTGCCAGCAGTTTCCCTAGCGGGGCCCGCTCCTACAATGAGCAGTTCTTC. This encodes CASSFPSGARSYNEQFF.

This clonotype has ten or more counts. The rearrangement links TRBV12-3 or TRBV12-4 to TRBJ2-7; D call uncertain. Trimming took 2 bases from V and 6 from J, leaving 14 bases between them. The CDR3 has 14 amino acids. The CDR3 loop reads CASSLIGLGGEQYF. As DNA, the CDR3 is TGTGCCAGCAGTTTAATCGGCCTAGGCGGCGAGCAGTACTTC.

This clonotype was counted many times. The rearrangement uses TRBV20-1 and TRBJ2-7, with TRBD2 matching over 7 bases. Per the germline V gene, CDR1 is DFQATT and CDR2 is SNEGSKA (reference sequence). There are 13 residues in the CDR3. Unmatched junction bases numbered 7, after V lost 2 bases and J lost 6 bases. This CDR3 is CSARSRLAIEQYF. The CDR3 DNA sequence: TGCAGTGCTAGATCCAGACTAGCTATCGAGCAGTACTTC.

In its sample, this clonotype was seen a few times. This chain uses TRBV27 with TRBJ2-5; no clear D. Looked up from germline, CDR1 is MNHEY and CDR2 is SMNVEV (reference sequence). Deletions cut 5 bases from V and 1 base from J, with 8 bases between. The CDR3 spans 13 residues. The CDR3 DNA reads TGTGCCAGCAGTGAAAGCGCCCAAGAGACCCAGTACTTC. It specifies CASSESAQETQYF.

This clonotype has just a few counts. The chain recombines TRBV28 with TRBJ2-2; D is possibly TRBD1 (6 bases). The CDR3 spans 16 residues. Germline V gives CDR1 MDHEN, CDR2 SYDVKM. Deletions cut 7 bases from V and 0 bases from J, with 15 bases between. In DNA form, the CDR3 reads TGTGCCAGCACCCAGAATGGGGGCGCGAACACCGGGGAGCTGTTTTTT. The encoded protein is CASTQNGGANTGELFF.

This clonotype was counted only a few times. The chain employs TRBV18 and TRBJ1-5, with TRBD1 matching over 7 bases. The CDR3 sequence is 14 residues long. Germline trimming cut 2 bases from V and 4 bases from J; bases unmatched to any gene: 2. In germline, CDR1 is KGHSH, CDR2 LQKENI. In nucleotides, the CDR3 is TGTGCCAGCTCACCAGGGACAGAAAATCAGCCCCAGCATTTT. It translates to CASSPGTENQPQHF.

This clonotype has more than one count but fewer than ten. This chain connects TRBV7-6 to TRBJ2-1; no reliable D call. Germline V gene sequence: CDR1 SGHVS, CDR2 FNYEAQ. Trimming took off 1 base at V and 10 bases at J, with 11 bases between the two ends. The CDR3 has 13 amino acids. The CDR3 DNA is TGTGCCAGCAGCTTAGTGGGTATGGGGGAGCAGTTCTTC. Its translation: CASSLVGMGEQFF.

This clonotype was recorded a few times. The V call is TRBV7-8, the J call TRBJ1-5, with D perhaps matching TRBD1 (6 bases). This CDR3 has 16 amino acids. V was clipped by 0 bases and J by 4 bases, with 13 bases between them. Germline values: CDR1 SGHVS, CDR2 FQNEAQ. The CDR3 loop is CASSLAVAGANQPQHF. The DNA for the CDR3 is TGTGCCAGCAGCTTAGCGGTGGCAGGGGCTAATCAGCCCCAGCATTTT.

Of note for this clonotype: A read error may explain this, as a much larger clone is one base away. The rearrangement uses TRBV27 and TRBJ1-4; D ambiguous. The V gene's germline CDR1 is MNHEY and CDR2 SMNVEV (reference sequence). This CDR3 has 15 residues. The CDR3 DNA reads as TGTGCCAGCAGTTTTACGTGGCAGTCGAATGAAAAACTGTTATTT. Translated, it gives CASSFTWQSNEKLLF.

This clonotype has just a few counts. The chain uses TRBV5-1 and TRBJ2-7; D not certain. The V gene lost 4 bases and the J gene lost 4 bases, with 12 bases spanning the gap. Germline CDR1 is SGHRS and CDR2 is YFSETQ. This CDR3 has 13 residues. The CDR3 nucleotides read TGCGCCAGCAGCCCGGGCCAATTTTACGAGCAGTACTTC. This codes for CASSPGQFYEQYF.

This clonotype came up many times. This rearrangement joins TRBV20-1 to TRBJ2-6; possible D gene TRBD1, 6 bases. The CDR3 has 15 amino acids. The germline gives CDR1 DFQATT, CDR2 SNEGSKA (reference sequence). The germline V and J ends were trimmed by 3 bases and 2 bases, with 11 bases remaining between them. CDR3 loop: CSASPWGPGANVLTF. As DNA, the CDR3 is TGCAGTGCTAGCCCCTGGGGGCCTGGGGCCAACGTCCTGACTTTC.

CDR3 DNA sequence: TGTGCCAGCAGCTTTGCGACTAGCGGCCTGCGCGAGCAGTACTTC. Its protein is CASSFATSGLREQYF. The rearrangement uses TRBV7-8 and TRBJ2-7; TRBD2 matches 9 bases. Trimming cost V 3 bases and J 6 bases; bases outside gene matches: 9. The length of the CDR3 is 15 residues. CDR1 is SGHVS, CDR2 FQNEAQ, per germline.

This clonotype was recorded once. CDR3 DNA: TGTGCCAGCAGCTTCGGGTACAATCAGCCCCAGCATTTT. This encodes CASSFGYNQPQHF. This chain joins TRBV11-1 and TRBJ1-5; D call uncertain. V was trimmed by 3 bases and J by 3 bases, leaving 6 bases between them. Germline loops: CDR1 SGHAT, CDR2 FQDESV (reference sequence). The CDR3 has 13 residues. Full variable domain (outside the CDR3, taken from reference TRBV11-1 and TRBJ1-5): EAEVAQSPRYKITEKSQAVAFWCDPISGHATLYWYRQILGQGPELLVQFQDESVVDDSQLPKDRFSAERLKGVDSTLKIQPAELGDSAMYLCASSFGYNQPQHFGDGTRLSIL.

This clonotype was found a few times. The chain employs TRBV4-2 and TRBJ2-7; 8 bases fit TRBD1. This CDR3 comprises 15 residues. The V gene's germline CDR1 is LGHNA and CDR2 YNFKEQ. After removal of 1 base from V and 1 base from J, the junction contained 3 bases not matched to a gene. The CDR3 here is CASSQGTGRSYEQYF. The DNA of the CDR3 is TGTGCCAGCAGCCAAGGGACAGGGAGGTCCTACGAGCAGTACTTC.

This clonotype occurred many times. The gene calls are TRBV20-1 and TRBJ2-2; D is unresolved. V lost 6 bases and J lost 1, with 12 bases in between. Germline V gene sequence: CDR1 DFQATT, CDR2 SNEGSKA (reference sequence). The CDR3 covers 14 residues. CDR3 DNA sequence: TGCAGTGCCCCCGACACACTGAACACCGGGGAGCTGTTTTTT. Translating it yields CSAPDTLNTGELFF.

V usage is TRBV11-2 and J usage is TRBJ2-5; the match to TRBD2 covers 7 bases. The CDR3 is 17 amino acids. J lost 4 bases, V lost 1 base, and 12 bases had no gene match. Germline V gives CDR1 SGHAT, CDR2 FQNNGV. This CDR3 reads CASSLALSRGSGETQYF. The CDR3 region has the DNA TGTGCCAGCAGCTTAGCCCTATCGCGGGGGTCGGGAGAGACCCAGTACTTC.

This clonotype has only a few counts. V and J are TRBV5-6 and TRBJ2-7; 9 bases align to TRBD2. CDR3 length equals 14 residues. V shed 3 bases and J 6 bases; nucleotides not matched to a gene: 7. Germline lookup yields CDR1 SGHDT and CDR2 YYEEEE. The CDR3 DNA reads TGTGCCAGCAGCTGGGAGACTAGCGGTCCCGAGCAGTACTTC. It specifies CASSWETSGPEQYF.

CDR3 bases: TGTGCCAGCAGGTCATCAGCGACGGGAGGGTCATACAATGAGCAGTTCTTC. Amino acids: CASRSSATGGSYNEQFF. The chain has TRBV12-3 or TRBV12-4 and TRBJ2-1, with 8 bases matching TRBD2. V lost 6 bases to trimming and J lost 4 bases; unmatched junction nucleotides: 14. There are 17 residues in the CDR3.

This clonotype showed up many times. The chain recombines TRBV2 with TRBJ2-7, with 8 bases that match TRBD2. The germline V gene encodes CDR1 SNHLY and CDR2 FYNNEI. The CDR3 loop spans 16 amino acids. V was pared by 5 bases and J by 6 bases, with 15 bases of the junction left unmatched. The CDR3 region is CASSITVSGSHREQYF. CDR3 sequence (DNA): TGTGCCAGCAGTATTACTGTCAGCGGGAGTCACCGCGAGCAGTACTTC. Together with reference TRBV2 and TRBJ2-7, the CDR3 gives the full variable domain: EPEVTQTPSHQVTQMGQEVILRCVPISNHLYFYWYRQILGQKVEFLVSFYNNEISEKSEIFDDQFSVERPDGSNFTLKIRSTKLEDSAMYFCASSITVSGSHREQYFGPGTRLTVT.

The rearrangement links TRBV28 to TRBJ2-7; 10 positions agree with TRBD2. The CDR3 totals 15 residues. The V and J ends lost 1 base and 6 bases, in that order; junction bases with no gene match: 6. Germline assignment: CDR1 MDHEN and CDR2 SYDVKM. CDR3 protein: CASSLLASGSGEQYF. The CDR3 DNA sequence: TGTGCCAGCAGTTTATTGGCTAGCGGGAGTGGCGAGCAGTACTTC. The full variable domain, its missing parts supplied by reference TRBV28 and TRBJ2-7, is DVKVTQSSRYLVKRTGEKVFLECVQDMDHENMFWYRQDPGLGLRLIYFSYDVKMKEKGDIPEGYSVSREKKERFSLILESASTNQTSMYLCASSLLASGSGEQYFGPGTRLTVT.